This T cell receptor beta chain was recorded in a study of OX40 agonist ivuxolimab in advanced cancers. Study details: Clinicians treated patients with ivuxolimab, an agonistic anti-OX40 (CD134) antibody. At 0.01 to 10 mg/kg, ivuxolimab was administered intravenously to patients every 2 weeks.

Overall study results and limits: Relative to CD4+ cells, CD8+ T cells on average had more expanded clones. Antigen specificity was not determined for the expanded peripheral T cells.

Only in-frame clones appear in the TCRdb table, and some are missing; sequencing was by immunoSEQ multiplex PCR. The sample carries about 60,000 clones, just over 85% recorded once. CDR3 size: 15 residues. V lost 0 bases and J lost 2, with 11 bases in between. CDR1 is SEHNR, CDR2 FQNEAQ, per germline (reference sequence). Of note for this clone: What it recognizes is unknown.

Here the sequenced sample was CD4+ or CD8+ T cells sorted from blood, taken in a trial of the OX40 agonist ivuxolimab. The genes are TRBV7-9 and TRBJ2-7; D tentatively reads TRBD1 or TRBD2 (5 bases each). This TCR came from an adult with an advanced solid tumor such as melanoma, head and neck, liver or kidney cancer. The CDR3 spells CASSLARDGPYEQYF. The CDR3 region has the DNA TGTGCCAGCAGCTTAGCTCGGGACGGTCCCTACGAGCAGTACTTC.